This section outlines one T cell receptor (delta chain) sequence together with its context. This clone was counted a few times. No antigen is known for it. The input lacks base qualities; no much larger clone sits a single base away. Receptors were amplified or captured by RT-PCR. The sample was run on an Illumina MiSeq. TCRdb reran clone calling on the public reads with CATT; rows sharing one DNA sequence were then combined. The sample profile shows some 1,500 delta-chain clones; around 50% of them were found once. Jointly, the top ten make up approximately 52% of the sample. This record belongs to a study of gamma-delta T cells after stem cell transplantation (dated by TCRdb to about 2016). Taken from the germline V gene, the CDR1 and CDR2 loops are GEAIGNYY and EKD. The CDR3 holds 20 amino acids from the cysteine to the phenylalanine. Only the CDR3 DNA is retained, 60 bases long and in frame from the first base. Trimming takes 3 bases off V and 0 bases off J; junction bases not matched to a gene: 18.

This receptor was obtained from a human donor. It is not recorded whose cells these are; they may come from a transplant donor. The sample was gamma-delta T cells. In this chain, TRDV2 is recombined with TRDJ1; 10 of the junction bases match TRDD3. For the CDR3, the sequence is CACDPVGGIRETTDTDKLIF. The nucleotide sequence is given as TGTGCCTGTGACCCGGTGGGGGGGATACGCGAGACGACCGACACCGATAAACTCATCTTT.